This T cell receptor (beta chain) was sequenced in a study of blood T cell repertoires in COVID-19. The wider study: Samples came from the United States, Italy and Spain, spanning acute and convalescent COVID-19. PBMCs, B-cell-depleted T cells, or T cells were the source of the cDNA or gDNA that made up the material.

Germline lookup yields CDR1 SGHTA and CDR2 FQGNSA. V lost 1 base and J 6 bases, leaving 13 bases between the germline ends. The length of the CDR3 is 14 residues. Only in-frame clones appear in the TCRdb table, and some are missing; sequencing was by immunoSEQ multiplex PCR. The table records about 190,000 clones, 80% to 90% of them present only once. The source material was peripheral blood. The receptor was isolated from a woman aged 80 or over with COVID-19, enrolled during active disease. The chain carries TRBV7-2 and TRBJ2-7; D ambiguous. CDR3 loop: CASSLDPVSGEQYF. The CDR3 DNA sequence: TGTGCCAGCAGCTTAGACCCCGTCTCGGGCGAGCAGTACTTC.